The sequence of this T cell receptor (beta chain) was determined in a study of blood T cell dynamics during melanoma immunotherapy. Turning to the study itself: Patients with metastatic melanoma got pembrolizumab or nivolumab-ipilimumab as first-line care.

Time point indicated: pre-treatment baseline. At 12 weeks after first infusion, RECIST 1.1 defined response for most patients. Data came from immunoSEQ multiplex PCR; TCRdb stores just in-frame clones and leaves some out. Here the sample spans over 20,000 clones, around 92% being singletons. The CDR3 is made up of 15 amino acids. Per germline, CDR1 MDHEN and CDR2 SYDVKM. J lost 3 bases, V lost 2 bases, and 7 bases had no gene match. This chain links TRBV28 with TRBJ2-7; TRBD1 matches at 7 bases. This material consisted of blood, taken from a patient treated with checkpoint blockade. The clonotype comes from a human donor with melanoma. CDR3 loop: CASSLPGQRNYEQYF. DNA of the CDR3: TGTGCCAGCAGTTTACCGGGACAGAGAAACTACGAGCAGTACTTC. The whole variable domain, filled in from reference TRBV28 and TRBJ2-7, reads DVKVTQSSRYLVKRTGEKVFLECVQDMDHENMFWYRQDPGLGLRLIYFSYDVKMKEKGDIPEGYSVSREKKERFSLILESASTNQTSMYLCASSLPGQRNYEQYFGPGTRLTVT.